Below, 26 T cell receptor beta chains from the same sample are listed, as sequenced in a study of cytomegalovirus exposure and HLA in healthy donors. PCR primers comprised 60 Vbeta and 13 Jbeta primers. Produced via immunoSEQ multiplex PCR; TCRdb's table is partial and in-frame only. This table has 110,000 to 150,000 clones, about four fifths appearing once. Sample: PBMCs. Receptors originate from a man between 40 and 49 years old in good health and CMV-seronegative.

V and J are TRBV28 and TRBJ1-5; 7 positions match TRBD1. J gave up 2 bases and V 5 bases, and 3 bases lay outside the gene matches. Germline CDR1 reads MDHEN; CDR2 reads SYDVKM. This CDR3 comprises 14 residues. In nucleotides, the CDR3 is TGTGCCAGCAGTCCTGGACAGGGCAATCAGCCCCAGCATTTT. Its translation: CASSPGQGNQPQHF.

This clone came up once. The chain combines TRBV29-1 with TRBJ1-1, with TRBD1 identical over 11 bases. In germline, CDR1 is SQVTM, CDR2 ANQGSEA. The CDR3 runs to 13 residues. J gave up 3 bases and V 6 bases, and 3 bases lay outside the gene matches. The CDR3 reads CSVPGQGDTEAFF. The CDR3 DNA sequence: TGCAGCGTACCGGGACAGGGGGACACTGAAGCTTTCTTT. Complete variable domain (other parts from reference TRBV29-1 and TRBJ1-1): SAVISQKPSRDICQRGTSLTIQCQVDSQVTMMFWYRQQPGQSLTLIATANQGSEATYESGFVIDKFPISRPNLTFSTLTVSNMSPEDSSIYLCSVPGQGDTEAFFGQGTRLTVV.

The chain uses TRBV5-1 and TRBJ2-3; no definite D call. Trimming took 4 bases from V and 2 from J, leaving 11 bases between them. Germline lookup yields CDR1 SGHRS and CDR2 YFSETQ. This CDR3 has 14 amino acids. This CDR3 is CASSPLTITDTQYF. The CDR3 DNA sequence: TGCGCCAGCAGCCCTCTAACCATCACAGATACGCAGTATTTT.

J is TRBJ1-1 and V is TRBV6-5; D is undetermined. V was cut by 2 bases and J by 4 bases, with 17 bases left in between. CDR3 length: 16 amino acids. The germline CDR1 and CDR2 sequences are MNHEY and SVGAGI. CDR3 sequence: CASSYGGVEVGTEAFF. As DNA, the CDR3 is TGTGCCAGCAGTTACGGCGGGGTCGAGGTTGGCACTGAAGCTTTCTTT.

This chain links TRBV7-2 with TRBJ1-2; 10 bases are shared with TRBD1. Germline CDR1 SGHTA, CDR2 FQGNSA. V dropped 5 bases and J dropped 7; count of bases not matched to a gene: 4. The CDR3 contains 13 residues. DNA of the CDR3: TGTGCCAGCAGCCTTGGGACAGGGGTTGGCTACACCTTC. This gives the protein CASSLGTGVGYTF.

The chain carries TRBV7-9 and TRBJ1-5; the match to TRBD1 covers 7 bases. The CDR3 covers 16 residues. Germline V gene lookup returns CDR1 SEHNR and CDR2 FQNEAQ (reference sequence). Trimming took 6 bases from V and 4 from J; bases not matched to a gene: 12. The CDR3: CASSDERDRSNQPQHF. The CDR3 coding sequence is TGTGCCAGCAGTGACGAACGGGACAGATCGAATCAGCCCCAGCATTTT.

The J gene is TRBJ1-5, the V gene TRBV18, with D maybe TRBD1 (6 bases). The CDR3 sequence is 13 residues long. Germline lookup yields CDR1 KGHSH and CDR2 LQKENI. V was trimmed by 5 bases and J by 5 bases, leaving 10 bases between them. The CDR3 DNA follows: TGTGCCAGCTCAAGGGACACCTATCAGCCCCAGCATTTT. This codes for CASSRDTYQPQHF.

The V call is TRBV5-1, the J call TRBJ1-1, with D uncertain. Looked up from germline, CDR1 is SGHRS and CDR2 is YFSETQ. The CDR3 covers 13 residues. Trimming left V 4 bases short and J 4 bases short, with 11 bases between. The chain's CDR3 is CASSSSGLTEAFF. Here the CDR3 DNA reads TGCGCCAGCAGCAGCAGTGGGCTCACTGAAGCTTTCTTT.

Of note for this clone: Other DNA sequences in the same sample also yield this CDR3. The J gene is TRBJ1-3, the V gene TRBV7-2; D is undetermined. The CDR3 runs to 12 residues. CDR1 SGHTA and CDR2 FQGNSA come from the germline V gene. With 2 bases removed from V and 4 bases from J, the gap between germline ends came to 3 bases. In nucleotides, the CDR3 is TGTGCCAGCAGCTTACAAGGAAACACCATATATTTT. It codes for CASSLQGNTIYF.

The chain recombines TRBV9 with TRBJ2-1; tentative D call: TRBD1 (5 bases). The CDR3 is 16 amino acids. Germline lookup yields CDR1 SGDLS and CDR2 YYNGEE. Trimming took 1 base from V and 4 from J, leaving 15 bases between them. CDR3 sequence: CASSVMWQGPYNEQFF. The CDR3 nucleotides are TGTGCCAGCAGCGTAATGTGGCAGGGCCCGTACAATGAGCAGTTCTTC.

This clone was observed once. The V call is TRBV4-3, the J call TRBJ2-3; D not certain. Deletions cut 1 base from V and 2 bases from J, with 10 bases between. The CDR3 totals 15 residues. CDR1 and CDR2 (germline): LGHNA, YSLEER. This CDR3 is CASSQVVSDTDTQYF. The CDR3 DNA sequence: TGCGCCAGCAGCCAAGTAGTAAGCGACACAGATACGCAGTATTTT.

J is TRBJ2-1 and V is TRBV4-1; TRBD2 agrees at 8 bases. The junction had 9 bases not matched to a gene; V was cut back by 1 base and J by 10 bases. The CDR3 consists of 15 residues. CDR1 and CDR2 from the germline V gene are MGHRA and YSYEKL. The CDR3: CASSQAPTGGREQFF. CDR3 bases: TGCGCCAGCAGCCAAGCACCTACGGGGGGGCGAGAGCAGTTCTTC.

This clone appeared once. The gene calls are TRBV30 and TRBJ1-2; no clear D. The CDR3 is 14 amino acids. V gave up 0 bases and J gave up 4 bases, with 12 bases separating them. Germline CDR1 is GTSNPN and CDR2 is SVGIG (reference sequence). The CDR3 here is CAWSVLRNSYGYTF. In DNA form, the CDR3 reads TGTGCCTGGAGTGTACTAAGGAATTCCTATGGCTACACCTTC.

V gene TRBV6-4 combines with J gene TRBJ1-2; D gene ambiguous. V lost 4 bases, J lost 8 bases, and 14 bases lay in between. The CDR3 covers 13 residues. The germline CDR1 and CDR2 sequences are MRHNA and SNTAGT. The CDR3 nucleotides read TGTGCCAGCAGTGTCTCCGGGGAGGGAGGCTACACCTTC. Residues: CASSVSGEGGYTF.

V usage is TRBV25-1 and J usage is TRBJ1-4; perhaps TRBD1 as D (6 bases). Per germline, CDR1 MGHDK and CDR2 SYGVNS. The CDR3 runs 14 residues. Trimming shortened V by 6 bases and J by 8 bases, and 16 bases separated the two germline ends. The CDR3 DNA follows: TGTGCCAGCAGCCCGAGGACAGTAGGAGAAAAACTGTTTTTT. This encodes CASSPRTVGEKLFF.

The chain has TRBV11-2 and TRBJ1-5, with D possibly TRBD1 on 6 matching bases. Trimming took 0 bases from V and 9 from J, leaving 12 bases between them. The CDR3 extends over 14 amino acids. Germline V gene sequence: CDR1 SGHAT, CDR2 FQNNGV. The CDR3 DNA reads TGTGCCAGCAGCTTAGATTCGGGGACAAGGCCCCAGCATTTT. As protein: CASSLDSGTRPQHF.

The chain employs TRBV4-2 and TRBJ1-2, with D perhaps matching TRBD1 (5 bases). V was pared by 0 bases and J by 0 bases, with 11 bases between. CDR3 length equals 16 residues. Germline V gives CDR1 LGHNA, CDR2 YNFKEQ. In DNA form, the CDR3 reads TGTGCCAGCAGCCAAGATAGGGGCAGAGCTAACTATGGCTACACCTTC. Protein sequence: CASSQDRGRANYGYTF.

This clone was seen only a few times. This chain connects TRBV10-3 to TRBJ2-3, with 9 nucleotides matching TRBD2. Per the germline V gene, CDR1 is ENHRY and CDR2 is SYGVKD. V shed 2 bases and J 6 bases; nucleotides not matched to a gene: 6. The CDR3 runs to 15 residues. The CDR3 is CAISEKGLASDTQYF. The DNA of the CDR3 is TGTGCCATCAGTGAGAAGGGACTAGCATCCGATACGCAGTATTTT.

Written as DNA, the CDR3 is TGTGCCAGCAACACGGGACAGGGGGCCAACTACGAGCAGTACTTC. The encoded protein is CASNTGQGANYEQYF. The rearrangement joins TRBV13 to TRBJ2-7, with 12 bases matching TRBD1. This CDR3 comprises 15 residues. Germline V gives CDR1 PRHDT, CDR2 FYEKMQ (reference sequence). The ends lost 7 bases at V and 3 bases at J; junction bases unmatched: 7.

This chain uses TRBV18 with TRBJ2-5; tentatively, D is TRBD1 (6 bases). There are 13 residues in the CDR3. Germline lookup yields CDR1 KGHSH and CDR2 LQKENI. V lost 0 bases and J 5 bases, leaving 7 bases between the germline ends. CDR3: CASSPPRGETQYF. Written as DNA, the CDR3 is TGTGCCAGCTCACCACCGAGGGGGGAGACCCAGTACTTC.

The chain carries TRBV28 and TRBJ2-5, with 12 bases that match TRBD1. In germline, CDR1 is MDHEN, CDR2 SYDVKM. The J segment lost 7 bases and the V segment lost 11 bases, leaving 14 bases of the junction unmatched. The CDR3 length is 15 residues. The CDR3 region has the DNA TGTGCCGGAGGGACAGGGGGCCGGGGGCAGGTGACCCAGTACTTC. It codes for CAGGTGGRGQVTQYF.

The chain combines TRBV6-1 with TRBJ2-1, with 13 positions matching TRBD2. This CDR3 region has 18 residues. The V segment lost 2 bases and the J segment 5 bases; nucleotides outside the gene matches: 9. In germline, CDR1 is MNHNS, CDR2 SASEGT. Written as DNA, the CDR3 is TGTGCCAGCAGTGAAAGTCTCGGACTAGCGGGGGTTAACAATGAGCAGTTCTTC. It is translated as CASSESLGLAGVNNEQFF.

This chain uses TRBV28 with TRBJ1-1; 9 positions agree with TRBD1. The CDR3 is 16 residues long. Per germline, CDR1 MDHEN and CDR2 SYDVKM. Trimming cost V 8 bases and J 4 bases; bases outside gene matches: 14. This CDR3 reads CASSQVPGQGSTEAFF. CDR3 coding DNA: TGTGCCAGCTCTCAGGTACCGGGACAGGGATCCACTGAAGCTTTCTTT. Full variable domain (missing parts from reference TRBV28 and TRBJ1-1): DVKVTQSSRYLVKRTGEKVFLECVQDMDHENMFWYRQDPGLGLRLIYFSYDVKMKEKGDIPEGYSVSREKKERFSLILESASTNQTSMYLCASSQVPGQGSTEAFFGQGTRLTVV.

The genes are TRBV5-6 and TRBJ1-5; D not certain. The CDR3 runs to 15 residues. The V end was cut by 5 bases, the J end by 0 bases, with 12 bases between. The germline gives CDR1 SGHDT, CDR2 YYEEEE. The CDR3 loop reads CASSLGLYSNQPQHF. CDR3 sequence (DNA): TGTGCCAGCAGTCTAGGACTATATAGCAATCAGCCCCAGCATTTT.

This clone was detected only once. The rearrangement links TRBV28 to TRBJ2-5; 10 nucleotides match TRBD2. The CDR3 spans 16 residues. V lost 5 bases, J lost 5 bases, and 11 bases stayed unmatched. CDR1 MDHEN and CDR2 SYDVKM come from the germline V gene. CDR3 protein: CASSSRTSGGWETQYF. CDR3 sequence (DNA): TGTGCCAGCAGTAGCCGGACTAGCGGAGGTTGGGAGACCCAGTACTTC. Looking up the rest from reference TRBV28 and TRBJ2-5 gives the full variable domain: DVKVTQSSRYLVKRTGEKVFLECVQDMDHENMFWYRQDPGLGLRLIYFSYDVKMKEKGDIPEGYSVSREKKERFSLILESASTNQTSMYLCASSSRTSGGWETQYFGPGTRLLVL.

Only one count was recorded for this clone. V is TRBV30 and J is TRBJ2-3; 11 nucleotides agree with TRBD2. CDR3 length: 15 residues. V lost 2 bases and J lost 2; bases outside the gene matches: 3. CDR1 and CDR2 (germline): GTSNPN, SVGIG (reference sequence). The CDR3 bases are TGTGCCTGGAGTATACTAGCGGGGGACACAGATACGCAGTATTTT. This translates into CAWSILAGDTDTQYF.